The clone carrying this T cell receptor beta chain occurred many times. The germline gives CDR1 SQVTM, CDR2 ANQGSEA. Trimming stripped 4 bases from V and 9 bases from J, with 19 bases between. The CDR3 is 13 residues long. This entry is derived from a study of beta chain features in type 1 diabetes. Reverse transcribing all isolated RNA meant expressed TCRB transcripts were sequenced. Using immunoSEQ multiplex PCR, the repertoire was profiled, and TCRdb retains in-frame clones only, with some absent. This sample has about 150,000 clones, with 11% found just once. The chain links TRBV29-1 to TRBJ2-7; D unclear. Sequencing used central memory CD4+ T cells from blood. The receptor was derived from a man between 18 and 29 years old in good health. The CDR3 DNA sequence: TGCAGCGTTGTAACGGCCCGGCGCGACGCGCAGTACTTC. Its translation: CSVVTARRDAQYF.